Shown below are 25 T cell receptor beta chains from a single sample sequenced in a study of cytomegalovirus exposure and HLA in healthy donors. PCR amplification relied on 60 Vbeta primers (plus 13 Jbeta primers). Here immunoSEQ multiplex PCR was the method, and the copy in TCRdb shows in-frame clones only, minus some. Here the sample table reports 50,000 or so clones. The sample comprised PBMCs. These receptor sequences come from a woman aged 18-29 years in good health and CMV-seronegative.

The chain combines TRBV15 with TRBJ2-5; D perhaps matches TRBD2 (5 bases). This CDR3 has 14 residues. Per germline, CDR1 LNHNV and CDR2 YYDKDF (reference sequence). V shed 4 bases and J shed 5 bases, with 14 bases lying between them. The CDR3, as DNA: TGTGCCACCAGCACACGCCCGGGGTTGGAGACCCAGTACTTC. This codes for CATSTRPGLETQYF.

V is TRBV10-1 and J is TRBJ2-1, with TRBD2 matching over 8 bases. CDR3 length: 15 residues. With V trimmed by 3 bases and J by 7 bases, 8 bases remained unmatched. CDR1 WNHNN and CDR2 SYGVQD come from the germline V gene (reference sequence). The CDR3 sequence is CASSDPPGGRNEQFF. CDR3 coding DNA: TGCGCCAGCAGTGATCCCCCGGGCGGGAGGAATGAGCAGTTCTTC.

The V call is TRBV7-3, the J call TRBJ2-2; possible D gene TRBD1, 5 bases. The CDR3 length is 15 residues. Germline assignment: CDR1 SGHTA and CDR2 FQGTGA. Deletions cut 2 bases from V and 5 bases from J, with 12 bases between. The CDR3 loop reads CASSLGQTETGELFF. DNA of the CDR3: TGTGCCAGCAGCTTAGGTCAGACAGAGACCGGGGAGCTGTTTTTT. Based on the CDR3 plus reference TRBV7-3 and TRBJ2-2, the full variable domain is GAGVSQTPSNKVTEKGKYVELRCDPISGHTALYWYRQSLGQGPEFLIYFQGTGAADDSGLPNDRFFAVRPEGSVSTLKIQRTERGDSAVYLCASSLGQTETGELFFGEGSRLTVL.

The rearrangement joins TRBV11-3 to TRBJ1-1; D perhaps matches TRBD1 (5 bases). Trimming stripped 2 bases from V and 4 bases from J, with 11 bases between. The CDR3 sequence is 14 residues long. CDR1 is SGHNT and CDR2 is YENEEA in the germline V gene. CDR3 loop: CASSLQGGITEAFF. Here the CDR3 DNA reads TGTGCCAGCAGCTTACAGGGTGGGATCACTGAAGCTTTCTTT.

The V and J genes are TRBV11-2 and TRBJ2-3; TRBD2 agrees at 11 bases. The CDR3 runs 16 residues. CDR1 is SGHAT and CDR2 is FQNNGV in the germline V gene. V shed 8 bases, J shed 0 bases, and the junction held 7 bases outside the gene matches. CDR3 DNA sequence: TGTGCCAGCGGCCTAGCGGGGGGACCCAGCACAGATACGCAGTATTTT. Encoded protein: CASGLAGGPSTDTQYF.

The J gene is TRBJ2-3, the V gene TRBV6-1; maybe TRBD1 (6 bases). CDR3 length equals 16 residues. V shed 4 bases and J shed 2 bases, with 16 bases lying between them. Germline lookup yields CDR1 MNHNS and CDR2 SASEGT. Written as DNA, the CDR3 is TGTGCCAGCAGTGCGGACAGACGTGCCCTCACAGATACGCAGTATTTT. Protein sequence: CASSADRRALTDTQYF.

J is TRBJ1-5 and V is TRBV6-1, with D perhaps TRBD1 (5 bases). Germline V gene sequence: CDR1 MNHNS, CDR2 SASEGT. The CDR3 consists of 14 residues. Deletions cut 2 bases from V and 8 bases from J, with 13 bases between. CDR3 protein: CASSEQGSGEPQHF. The CDR3 nucleotides read TGTGCCAGCAGTGAACAGGGAAGTGGGGAGCCCCAGCATTTT.

This chain links TRBV19 with TRBJ2-1, with 8 bases fitting TRBD2. The V gene end was trimmed by 2 bases and the J gene end by 9 bases; junction bases not matched to a gene: 6. The germline CDR1 and CDR2 sequences are LNHDA and SQIVND (reference sequence). There are 14 residues in the CDR3. In nucleotides, the CDR3 is TGTGCCAGTAGTATAACAGGACTAGCAGGTGAGCAGTTCTTC. This translates into CASSITGLAGEQFF.

CDR3 sequence (DNA): TGCGCCAGCAGCCAACAAAACTTCTACGAGCAGTACTTC. Translated: CASSQQNFYEQYF. The J gene is TRBJ2-7, the V gene TRBV4-1; no clear D gene. V lost 2 bases and J lost 3, with 8 bases in between. This CDR3 spans 13 amino acids. Germline lookup yields CDR1 MGHRA and CDR2 YSYEKL.

The chain recombines TRBV11-2 with TRBJ2-7; TRBD2 is a possible D gene (7 bases). CDR1 is SGHAT, CDR2 FQNNGV, per germline. The CDR3 has 15 residues. V was trimmed by 3 bases and J by 3 bases, leaving 15 bases between them. The CDR3 coding sequence is TGTGCCAGCAGCTTCGAGGGGGGGACGGTCTACGAGCAGTACTTC. Translating gives CASSFEGGTVYEQYF.

The chain is built from TRBV7-9 and TRBJ1-2; unclear D gene. The V end lost 7 bases, the J end lost 8 bases, and 14 bases lay between the germline ends. Germline CDR1 is SEHNR and CDR2 is FQNEAQ (reference sequence). The CDR3 runs 12 residues. CDR3 protein: CASTDTPGGYTF. The CDR3 nucleotides are TGTGCCAGCACCGACACGCCGGGAGGCTACACCTTC.

The chain combines TRBV6-5 with TRBJ2-5; D call uncertain. With the DNA end fitting TRBJ2-7 better, the J assignment may be wrong. The CDR3 runs 13 residues. Per germline, CDR1 MNHEY and CDR2 SVGAGI. CDR3 DNA: TGTGCCAGCAGAAGGTCCGAGGTCTACGAGCAGTACTTC. Its translation: CASRRSEVYEQYF.

The V call is TRBV4-2, the J call TRBJ2-7; 13 bases line up with TRBD2. This CDR3 has 20 amino acids. J lost 4 bases, V lost 0 bases, and 15 bases had no gene match. Per germline, CDR1 LGHNA and CDR2 YNFKEQ. CDR3 region: CASSQEGLAGSHTRRYEQYF. DNA for the CDR3: TGTGCCAGCAGCCAAGAGGGACTAGCGGGATCCCATACCCGACGATACGAGCAGTACTTC.

The chain combines TRBV5-1 with TRBJ2-5; D might be TRBD2 (5 bases). The germline gives CDR1 SGHRS, CDR2 YFSETQ. Trimming stripped 4 bases from V and 2 bases from J, with 9 bases between. The CDR3 loop spans 13 amino acids. The CDR3 region is CASSQLEQETQYF. The CDR3 DNA is TGCGCCAGCAGCCAACTAGAGCAAGAGACCCAGTACTTC. The full variable domain, in which reference TRBV5-1 and TRBJ2-5 provide the parts outside the CDR3, is KAGVTQTPRYLIKTRGQQVTLSCSPISGHRSVSWYQQTPGQGLQFLFEYFSETQRNKGNFPGRFSGRQFSNSRSEMNVSTLELGDSALYLCASSQLEQETQYFGPGTRLLVL.

The chain couples TRBV2 to TRBJ2-1; weak D call: TRBD1 (6 bases). The CDR3 sequence is 16 residues long. Germline V gene sequence: CDR1 SNHLY, CDR2 FYNNEI. V dropped 5 bases and J dropped 6 bases, with 20 bases sitting between them. The CDR3 sequence: CASSPIARGGSNEQFF. The CDR3 nucleotides are TGTGCCAGCAGTCCCATAGCCAGGGGCGGCAGCAATGAGCAGTTCTTC.

As to this clone: Other nucleotide sequences in the sample specify the same CDR3. The chain is built from TRBV5-1 and TRBJ2-7, with 8 bases matching TRBD1. Germline values: CDR1 SGHRS, CDR2 YFSETQ. Losses at the gene ends were 2 bases for V and 3 bases for J; bases not matched to a gene: 7. This CDR3 region has 15 residues. The CDR3 loop is CASSFWTGPNYEQYF. CDR3 sequence (DNA): TGCGCCAGCAGCTTCTGGACAGGGCCAAACTACGAGCAGTACTTC. Together with reference TRBV5-1 and TRBJ2-7, the CDR3 gives the full variable domain: KAGVTQTPRYLIKTRGQQVTLSCSPISGHRSVSWYQQTPGQGLQFLFEYFSETQRNKGNFPGRFSGRQFSNSRSEMNVSTLELGDSALYLCASSFWTGPNYEQYFGPGTRLTVT.

The gene calls are TRBV7-7 and TRBJ2-7; 9 bases are shared with TRBD1. Trimming cost V 5 bases and J 6 bases; bases outside gene matches: 5. Per the germline V gene, CDR1 is SSHAT and CDR2 is FNYEAQ (reference sequence). This CDR3 contains 13 residues. The CDR3: CASSAGTGFEQYF. The CDR3 DNA is TGTGCCAGCAGCGCAGGGACAGGGTTCGAGCAGTACTTC.

The chain carries TRBV7-9 and TRBJ1-1; D remains ambiguous. The CDR3 has 14 amino acids. With 8 bases removed from V and 4 bases from J, the gap between germline ends came to 17 bases. Per germline, CDR1 SEHNR and CDR2 FQNEAQ (reference sequence). CDR3 in amino acids: CASGPTVRGTEAFF. The CDR3 DNA sequence: TGTGCCAGCGGCCCTACCGTGCGAGGCACTGAAGCTTTCTTT. The full variable domain, its missing parts supplied by reference TRBV7-9 and TRBJ1-1, is DTGVSQNPRHKITKRGQNVTFRCDPISEHNRLYWYRQTLGQGPEFLTYFQNEAQLEKSRLLSDRFSAERPKGSFSTLEIQRTEQGDSAMYLCASGPTVRGTEAFFGQGTRLTVV.

The chain uses TRBV18 and TRBJ2-5; 8 bases line up with TRBD2. Trimming at V came to 0 bases and at J to 4 bases, leaving 4 bases not matched to a gene. This CDR3 is built from 15 residues. Per the germline V gene, CDR1 is KGHSH and CDR2 is LQKENI. CDR3 residues: CASSPPGTRRETQYF. DNA for the CDR3: TGTGCCAGCTCACCACCCGGGACTAGGAGAGAGACCCAGTACTTC.

This chain links TRBV6-1 with TRBJ2-7; D is undetermined. Trimming shortened V by 3 bases and J by 0 bases, and 12 bases separated the two germline ends. Germline CDR1 reads MNHNS; CDR2 reads SASEGT. The CDR3 consists of 15 residues. The CDR3 nucleotides are TGTGCCAGCAGTGATTCAGCAGGCAGCTCCTACGAGCAGTACTTC. Amino acids: CASSDSAGSSYEQYF.

The chain uses TRBV6-5 and TRBJ2-3; 7 bases match TRBD1. The CDR3 runs 15 residues. CDR1 is MNHEY, CDR2 SVGAGI, per germline. J gave up 2 bases and V 5 bases, and 7 bases lay outside the gene matches. This CDR3 is CASSKGTENTDTQYF. Here the CDR3 DNA reads TGTGCCAGCAGTAAAGGGACAGAGAACACAGATACGCAGTATTTT.

The V gene is TRBV5-1, the J gene TRBJ1-1, with TRBD1 matching 8 bases. Looked up from germline, CDR1 is SGHRS and CDR2 is YFSETQ. The CDR3 contains 12 residues. V lost 5 bases to trimming and J lost 10 bases; unmatched junction nucleotides: 7. The CDR3, as DNA: TGCGCCAGCAGTATAGGACAGGGCACAGCTTTCTTT. This encodes CASSIGQGTAFF. Combining the CDR3 with reference TRBV5-1 and TRBJ1-1 gives the whole variable domain KAGVTQTPRYLIKTRGQQVTLSCSPISGHRSVSWYQQTPGQGLQFLFEYFSETQRNKGNFPGRFSGRQFSNSRSEMNVSTLELGDSALYLCASSIGQGTAFFGQGTRLTVV.

The chain uses TRBV9 and TRBJ2-3; TRBD1 matches 8 bases. Trimming took 4 bases from V and 3 from J; bases not matched to a gene: 4. Germline V CDR1 and CDR2: SGDLS, YYNGEE. This CDR3 spans 14 amino acids. The CDR3 reads CASSPRDRTDTQYF. CDR3 in DNA: TGTGCCAGCAGCCCCCGGGACAGGACAGATACGCAGTATTTT.

This sequence joins TRBV9 and TRBJ2-5; 10 nucleotides agree with TRBD2. Germline V CDR1 and CDR2: SGDLS, YYNGEE. The CDR3 has 15 amino acids. The V gene end was trimmed by 2 bases and the J gene end by 5 bases; junction bases not matched to a gene: 6. Here the CDR3 DNA reads TGTGCCAGCAGCGTTCTAGCGGGAGTCAGGGAGACCCAGTACTTC. Its protein is CASSVLAGVRETQYF.

V is TRBV5-1 and J is TRBJ1-2; D is undetermined. The CDR3 has 14 amino acids. Germline CDR1 is SGHRS and CDR2 is YFSETQ. V was trimmed by 2 bases and J by 6 bases, leaving 14 bases between them. The CDR3 DNA is TGCGCCAGCAGCTTTAACAGCATCAACGATGGCTACACCTTC. Amino acids: CASSFNSINDGYTF.